What follows are 22 T cell receptor beta chains derived from one specimen sequenced in a study of shared clonotypes between healthy human individuals. Data came from immunoSEQ multiplex PCR; TCRdb stores just in-frame clones and leaves some out. Among some 480,000 clones, around 79% were seen once, and the ten largest hold over 9.5%. Material for sequencing was PBMCs. These receptors all stem from a woman aged 40 to 50 in good health. Some clones in this sample may be carry-over from other donors' samples.

This chain connects TRBV30 to TRBJ2-7, with no clear D. The CDR3 is 13 amino acids. Germline V CDR1 and CDR2: GTSNPN, SVGIG (reference sequence). Between the trimmed V and J ends, which lost 0 bases and 5 bases, there was a span of 11 bases. The CDR3 region is CAWSVWDWNEQYF. The DNA for the CDR3 is TGTGCCTGGAGTGTGTGGGATTGGAACGAGCAGTACTTC.

In its sample, this clone was seen once. The V and J genes are TRBV2 and TRBJ2-5; TRBD1 agrees at 7 bases. V lost 9 bases to trimming and J lost 5 bases; unmatched junction nucleotides: 6. Germline assignment: CDR1 SNHLY and CDR2 FYNNEI. The CDR3 runs 12 residues. CDR3 sequence (DNA): TGTGCCAGTACAGGGGAACGGGAGACCCAGTACTTC. Protein: CASTGERETQYF.

The rearrangement links TRBV5-1 to TRBJ2-2; 9 nucleotides agree with TRBD2. V was pared by 0 bases and J by 4 bases, with 4 bases of the junction left unmatched. CDR1 and CDR2 from the germline V gene are SGHRS and YFSETQ. CDR3 length equals 16 residues. The CDR3: CASSLGGSGSTGELFF. The CDR3 bases are TGCGCCAGCAGCTTGGGAGGTAGCGGGAGCACCGGGGAGCTGTTTTTT.

The chain employs TRBV4-3 and TRBJ2-3; 11 bases match TRBD2. The CDR3 is 15 amino acids. V shed 3 bases and J 4 bases; nucleotides not matched to a gene: 3. Germline V lookup: CDR1 LGHNA, CDR2 YSLEER. The CDR3 reads CASSQMTSGADTQYF. The CDR3 coding sequence is TGCGCCAGCAGCCAGATGACTAGCGGGGCAGATACGCAGTATTTT.

This chain joins TRBV2 and TRBJ1-4; TRBD1 is a possible D gene (6 bases). The germline gives CDR1 SNHLY, CDR2 FYNNEI. Trimming pared 3 bases from V and 7 bases from J, leaving 15 bases between. CDR3 length: 15 amino acids. CDR3 nucleotides: TGTGCCAGCAGTGACGTCGCAGGGGTCGGTGAAAAACTGTTTTTT. Amino acids: CASSDVAGVGEKLFF.

The V gene is TRBV30, the J gene TRBJ2-7, with TRBD2 matching 9 bases. The CDR3 loop spans 16 amino acids. V lost 0 bases to trimming and J lost 2 bases; unmatched junction nucleotides: 8. Looked up from germline, CDR1 is GTSNPN and CDR2 is SVGIG (reference sequence). The CDR3 region has the DNA TGTGCCTGGAGTGTACACCGGACTAGCGTAACCTACGAGCAGTACTTC. Translating it yields CAWSVHRTSVTYEQYF.

The chain links TRBV5-1 to TRBJ2-3; 10 bases match TRBD2. The CDR3 has 18 amino acids. J gave up 1 base and V 5 bases, and 13 bases lay outside the gene matches. CDR1 is SGHRS and CDR2 is YFSETQ in the germline V gene. In nucleotides, the CDR3 is TGCGCCAGCAGTTTTGGTTCTAGCGGGAGATTTGGCACAGATACGCAGTATTTT. This codes for CASSFGSSGRFGTDTQYF.

The chain has TRBV5-1 and TRBJ1-2; 7 bases agree with TRBD1. CDR1 is SGHRS, CDR2 YFSETQ, per germline. The CDR3 totals 15 residues. V shed 3 bases, J shed 4 bases, and the junction held 9 bases outside the gene matches. The CDR3 loop is CASSSDPGTAYGYTF. CDR3 nucleotide sequence: TGCGCCAGCAGCTCTGACCCCGGGACAGCCTATGGCTACACCTTC. The whole variable domain, filled in from reference TRBV5-1 and TRBJ1-2, reads KAGVTQTPRYLIKTRGQQVTLSCSPISGHRSVSWYQQTPGQGLQFLFEYFSETQRNKGNFPGRFSGRQFSNSRSEMNVSTLELGDSALYLCASSSDPGTAYGYTFGSGTRLTVV.

This chain connects TRBV5-4 to TRBJ2-2, with 10 bases that match TRBD2. With 2 bases clipped from V and 1 base from J, the junction kept 5 bases outside the gene matches. The CDR3 has 17 residues. Germline CDR1 is SGHNT and CDR2 is YYREEE (reference sequence). DNA of the CDR3: TGTGCCAGCAGCTTTGACCTAGCGGGAGAGAACACCGGGGAGCTGTTTTTT. Amino acids: CASSFDLAGENTGELFF.

CDR3 in amino acids: CAPRIKMTEELIYGYTF. In DNA form, the CDR3 reads TGTGCCCCCCGAATAAAAATGACGGAGGAGTTGATCTATGGCTACACCTTC. This chain joins TRBV30 and TRBJ1-2; D not certain. The CDR3 spans 17 residues. CDR1 and CDR2 from the germline V gene are GTSNPN and SVGIG (reference sequence). V was shortened by 8 bases and J by 4 bases, with 29 bases between the two germline ends.

This sequence joins TRBV28 and TRBJ1-2; unclear D gene. The CDR3 is 15 residues long. V lost 6 bases and J 4 bases, leaving 18 bases between the germline ends. Looked up from germline, CDR1 is MDHEN and CDR2 is SYDVKM. The DNA of the CDR3 is TGTGCCAGCAGCGCAAGGAGAAGGGTGTTCTATGGCTACACCTTC. Translated, it gives CASSARRRVFYGYTF.

Of note for this clone: The DNA is left out, because the CDR3 cannot be placed on it with certainty; the CDR3 is given as TCRdb lists it. The CDR3 loop is CASSSSGLQETQYF. The chain combines TRBV28 with TRBJ2-5; TRBD2 is the table's D call, not checked against the DNA. Termini included, the CDR3 measures 14 amino acids. Germline V gives CDR1 MDHEN, CDR2 SYDVKM.

With regard to this clone: Because it lacks the conserved phenylalanine or tryptophan at the end, this CDR3 is likely a read error. It is unclear where the CDR3 begins or ends on the DNA, so no DNA is shown, and the CDR3 is as TCRdb lists it. The chain joins TRBV21-1 to TRBJ2-3. TRBV21-1 is annotated as a pseudogene. The CDR3 extends over 18 residues, inclusive of both ends. CDR3 in amino acids: CASSRQDSSDISRYAVFS.

This clone has just a few counts. The rearrangement links TRBV4-1 to TRBJ1-5, with D hard to call. Trimming removed 0 bases at V and 4 bases at J, with 10 bases between. CDR3 length: 15 residues. Germline V lookup: CDR1 MGHRA, CDR2 YSYEKL. CDR3 DNA sequence: TGCGCCAGCAGCCAAGATAGATTAGGGAATCAGCCCCAGCATTTT. This codes for CASSQDRLGNQPQHF.

The chain joins TRBV9 to TRBJ2-2, with TRBD2 matching over 7 bases. The germline V gene encodes CDR1 SGDLS and CDR2 YYNGEE. With V trimmed by 4 bases and J by 4 bases, 10 bases remained unmatched. The CDR3 length is 16 residues. CDR3 sequence reads: CASSPEVREATGELFF. The CDR3 nucleotides read TGTGCCAGCAGCCCAGAGGTACGGGAGGCCACCGGGGAGCTGTTTTTT.

CDR3 bases: TGTGCCAGCAGCTTCCGCGCGGCGGGAGATTCTTACGAGCAGTACTTC. This codes for CASSFRAAGDSYEQYF. This sequence joins TRBV11-2 and TRBJ2-5, with 7 nucleotides matching TRBD2. Judging by the DNA end, TRBJ2-7 fits better; the J call may be wrong. The CDR3 consists of 16 residues. CDR1 and CDR2 from the germline V gene are SGHAT and FQNNGV.

V and J are TRBV19 and TRBJ2-7; TRBD2 might be the D (6 bases). Trimming cost V 5 bases and J 2 bases, with 10 bases left between them. Per germline, CDR1 LNHDA and CDR2 SQIVND (reference sequence). The CDR3 length is 13 residues. CDR3 residues: CASSLEGPYEQYF. The CDR3 nucleotides read TGTGCCAGTAGTCTGGAGGGTCCCTACGAGCAGTACTTC. Together with reference TRBV19 and TRBJ2-7, the CDR3 gives the full variable domain: DGGITQSPKYLFRKEGQNVTLSCEQNLNHDAMYWYRQDPGQGLRLIYYSQIVNDFQKGDIAEGYSVSREKKESFPLTVTSAQKNPTAFYLCASSLEGPYEQYFGPGTRLTVT.

This chain uses TRBV13 with TRBJ1-2; TRBD1 matches 7 bases. This CDR3 region has 16 residues. CDR1 is PRHDT, CDR2 FYEKMQ, per germline (reference sequence). Losses at the gene ends were 8 bases for V and 4 bases for J; bases not matched to a gene: 16. The CDR3 bases are TGTGCCAGCGGACGAGGGGGGACAGCGAACCCCTATGGCTACACCTTC. Residues: CASGRGGTANPYGYTF.

The CDR3 coding sequence is TGTGCCAGCAGCCCCGGGGGGACAGCAAGCTCCTACGAGCAGTACTTC. This translates into CASSPGGTASSYEQYF. The J gene is TRBJ2-7, the V gene TRBV28; D might be TRBD1 or TRBD2, each matching 7 bases. CDR1 is MDHEN, CDR2 SYDVKM, per germline. The CDR3 is 16 amino acids. Between the trimmed V and J ends, which lost 6 bases and 0 bases, there was a span of 18 bases.

J is TRBJ2-7 and V is TRBV15, with 13 bases that match TRBD2. This CDR3 contains 17 residues. V gave up 1 base and J gave up 0 bases; unmatched junction bases: 3. Germline assignment: CDR1 LNHNV and CDR2 YYDKDF (reference sequence). The CDR3 protein is CATSRGLAGGSSYEQYF. The CDR3 DNA sequence: TGTGCCACCAGCAGAGGACTAGCGGGAGGTAGCTCCTACGAGCAGTACTTC.

The J gene is TRBJ1-1, the V gene TRBV28; D uncertain. Germline V CDR1 and CDR2: MDHEN, SYDVKM. Trimming stripped 6 bases from V and 6 bases from J, with 8 bases between. The CDR3 consists of 11 residues. This CDR3 is CASRIFSEAFF. The DNA of the CDR3 is TGTGCCAGCAGAATTTTTTCTGAAGCTTTCTTT.

The J gene is TRBJ2-2, the V gene TRBV4-2, with unresolved D. Germline CDR1 LGHNA, CDR2 YNFKEQ. The CDR3 length is 14 residues. The V end was cut by 0 bases, the J end by 1 base, with 3 bases between. The CDR3 reads CASSQDRNTGELFF. The CDR3 DNA follows: TGTGCCAGCAGCCAAGATAGGAACACCGGGGAGCTGTTTTTT.